Listed below are T cell receptor beta chains from one sample, sequenced in a study of blood T cell repertoires in COVID-19. Repertoires were generated with immunoSEQ multiplex PCR, while TCRdb's copy carries only in-frame clones and drops some. The data contain 70,000 to 75,000 clones, 65% to 85% of them seen just once; the ten biggest clones take up approximately 5%. The sequencing input was peripheral blood. These receptor sequences come from a woman aged 80 or over with active or convalescent COVID-19. CDR3s include the opening cysteine and the closing phenylalanine or tryptophan. A D gene is named only where the DNA matches it firmly. Rows give clone size only sometimes, using once, few, many, or a class for an expanded clone.

d_call	v_call	clone_size	j_call	cdr3_aa	cdr3_nt
NA	TRBV5-4	few	TRBJ2-3	CASSVQGGDTQYF	TGTGCCAGCAGCGTACAGGGGGGGGATACGCAGTATTTT
TRBD2	TRBV28	few	TRBJ2-2	CASKRGTRRRGGELFF	TGTGCCAGCAAACGCGGGACTAGGAGGAGGGGTGGGGAGCTGTTTTTT
NA	TRBV4-1	NA	TRBJ1-5	CASSQDPPPTVINQPQHF	TGCGCCAGCAGCCAAGACCCCCCCCCGACAGTAATTAATCAGCCCCAGCATTTT
NA	TRBV4-2	NA	TRBJ1-2	CASSLGQSGDGYTF	TGTGCCAGCAGCCTCGGACAGTCCGGGGACGGCTACACCTTC
TRBD2	TRBV2	NA	TRBJ2-1	CASRTTSGGPTLQFF	TGTGCCAGCAGAACCACTAGCGGGGGCCCAACGCTTCAGTTCTTC
TRBD1	TRBV19	NA	TRBJ2-3	CASSPGTGDLSTDTQYF	TGTGCCAGTAGTCCCGGGACAGGGGACCTTAGCACAGATACGCAGTATTTT
TRBD1	TRBV11-2	NA	TRBJ1-6	CASSSGTGDNSPLHF	TGTGCCAGCAGCTCCGGGACAGGGGATAATTCACCCCTCCACTTT
NA	TRBV11-2	NA	TRBJ2-4	CASSFLAKNIQYF	TGTGCCAGCAGCTTTCTAGCCAAAAACATTCAGTACTTC
TRBD1	TRBV2	NA	TRBJ1-5	CASSMIRTGGNQPQHF	TGTGCCAGCAGCATGATACGGACAGGGGGTAATCAGCCCCAGCATTTT
TRBD2	TRBV28	once	TRBJ2-2	CASSVSGRLQTGELFF	TGTGCCAGCAGTGTTTCCGGGAGGTTACAAACCGGGGAGCTGTTTTTT
NA	TRBV12-3/TRBV12-4	NA	TRBJ1-2	CASTLGAWGYTF	TGTGCCAGCACCTTAGGGGCCTGGGGCTACACCTTC
TRBD1	TRBV7-9	once	TRBJ2-3	CASASQGAVDTQYF	TGTGCCAGCGCTTCACAGGGGGCAGTAGATACGCAGTATTTT
NA	TRBV6-1	NA	TRBJ1-5	CASSDVTVSAQHF	TGTGCCAGCAGTGACGTCACGGTATCGGCCCAGCATTTT
TRBD2	TRBV19	NA	TRBJ2-1	CASSGLAGDRNEQFF	TGTGCCAGTAGTGGGCTAGCGGGAGATCGCAATGAGCAGTTCTTC
NA	TRBV28	NA	TRBJ2-2	CASSLGGASTGELFF	TGTGCCAGCAGTTTGGGGGGGGCGAGCACCGGGGAGCTGTTTTTT
NA	TRBV7-2	NA	TRBJ2-7	CASSPTVGTGYEQYF	TGTGCCAGCAGCCCAACGGTAGGGACTGGCTACGAGCAGTACTTC
TRBD2	TRBV6-1	NA	TRBJ2-4	CASSERGGKNIQYF	TGTGCCAGCAGTGAGCGGGGGGGGAAAAACATTCAGTACTTC
TRBD1	TRBV27	NA	TRBJ1-2	CASTPSTGSYGYTF	TGTGCCAGCACCCCGTCGACAGGGTCCTATGGCTACACCTTC
TRBD1	TRBV11-2	NA	TRBJ1-4	CASSFIVGQGDEKLFF	TGTGCCAGCAGCTTTATCGTGGGACAGGGGGACGAAAAACTGTTTTTT
TRBD2	TRBV5-5	NA	TRBJ2-5	CASSFSGSRETQYF	TGTGCCAGCAGCTTTAGCGGGAGTCGAGAGACCCAGTACTTC
NA	TRBV2	NA	TRBJ2-2	CASRTETNTGELFF	TGTGCCAGCAGGACAGAGACTAACACCGGGGAGCTGTTTTTT
TRBD2	TRBV27	once	TRBJ2-1	CATLELAGAYNEQFF	TGTGCCACCTTGGAACTAGCGGGAGCGTACAATGAGCAGTTCTTC
TRBD1	TRBV6-1	NA	TRBJ1-5	CASSGGQGRRNQPQHF	TGTGCCAGCAGTGGAGGACAGGGCCGGCGCAATCAGCCCCAGCATTTT
NA	TRBV19	NA	TRBJ1-5	CASSIGGGSNQPQHF	TGTGCCAGTAGTATAGGGGGAGGAAGCAATCAGCCCCAGCATTTT
NA	TRBV9	NA	TRBJ2-3	CASSPREWPDTQYF	TGTGCCAGCAGCCCGAGGGAGTGGCCAGATACGCAGTATTTT
TRBD2	TRBV7-2	once	TRBJ2-5	CASSLGLAGEETQYF	TGTGCCAGCAGCCTGGGGCTAGCGGGGGAAGAGACCCAGTACTTC
NA	TRBV4-1	NA	TRBJ1-4	CASSLSDRVNEKLFF	TGCGCCAGCAGCCTGTCGGACAGAGTTAATGAAAAACTGTTTTTT
TRBD1	TRBV19	NA	TRBJ1-1	CASSMGTGRAMNTEAFF	TGTGCCAGTAGTATGGGGACAGGGAGGGCCATGAACACTGAAGCTTTCTTT
TRBD2	TRBV7-2	NA	TRBJ2-5	CASSLTSGSARETQYF	TGTGCCAGCAGCCTCACTAGCGGGAGCGCCCGAGAGACCCAGTACTTC
NA	TRBV9	NA	TRBJ2-7	CASSVGDSPTYEQYF	TGTGCCAGCAGCGTAGGGGACTCCCCGACCTACGAGCAGTACTTC
TRBD2	TRBV6-2/TRBV6-3	NA	TRBJ2-3	CASSYSRISGRAADTQYF	TGTGCCAGCAGTTACTCTCGGATTAGCGGGAGGGCAGCAGATACGCAGTATTTT
NA	TRBV28	NA	TRBJ2-3	CASRLGPGVPQYF	TGTGCCAGCAGGTTAGGGCCGGGGGTTCCGCAGTATTTT
NA	TRBV18	NA	TRBJ2-1	CASSPSGSYNEQFF	TGTGCCAGCTCACCCTCGGGCTCCTACAATGAGCAGTTCTTC
NA	TRBV12-3/TRBV12-4	NA	TRBJ1-4	CASKTGAREKLFF	TGTGCCAGCAAGACAGGAGCCCGGGAAAAACTGTTTTTT
NA	TRBV6-2/TRBV6-3	few	TRBJ1-1	CASSYDSYTEAFF	TGTGCCAGCAGTTACGACAGCTACACTGAAGCTTTCTTT
NA	TRBV5-1	NA	TRBJ1-1	CASSLSPTGLNTEAFF	TGCGCCAGCAGCTTGTCTCCTACAGGGCTAAACACTGAAGCTTTCTTT
TRBD2	TRBV4-2	once	TRBJ2-1	CASSQDYLAGPRNEQFF	TGTGCCAGCAGCCAAGATTATTTAGCGGGGCCCCGAAATGAGCAGTTCTTC
NA	TRBV9	NA	TRBJ1-2	CASSPNPGGNYGYTF	TGTGCCAGCAGTCCAAACCCCGGGGGGAACTATGGCTACACCTTC
TRBD1	TRBV13	NA	TRBJ2-5	CASSLGPSTGTGGEETQYF	TGTGCCAGCAGCTTAGGCCCCTCCACCGGGACAGGGGGGGAAGAGACCCAGTACTTC
NA	TRBV19	few	TRBJ1-1	CASRKVDSYTEAFF	TGTGCCAGTAGGAAGGTGGACAGCTACACTGAAGCTTTCTTT
NA	TRBV10-1	NA	TRBJ2-7	CASSMVQGDEQYF	TGCGCCAGCAGTATGGTTCAGGGCGACGAGCAGTACTTC
NA	TRBV4-2	NA	TRBJ2-1	CASSQVQGQDNEQFF	TGTGCCAGCAGCCAAGTCCAGGGGCAAGACAATGAGCAGTTCTTC
NA	TRBV3-1/TRBV3-2	once	TRBJ2-1	CASSQGRGHYNEQFF	TGTGCCAGCAGCCAAGGTCGGGGTCACTACAATGAGCAGTTCTTC
TRBD2	TRBV3-1/TRBV3-2	NA	TRBJ2-1	CASSQGIALAGGPGVYNEQFF	TGTGCCAGCAGCCAAGGTATTGCTCTAGCGGGAGGGCCGGGGGTTTACAATGAGCAGTTCTTC
TRBD2	TRBV7-2	NA	TRBJ2-3	CASSAGLAGHTDTQYF	TGTGCCAGCAGCGCCGGACTAGCGGGACACACAGATACGCAGTATTTT
TRBD1	TRBV2	NA	TRBJ1-5	CASRPGQAGNQPQHF	TGTGCCAGCAGACCGGGACAGGCTGGCAATCAGCCCCAGCATTTT
NA	TRBV28	NA	TRBJ1-2	CASSLGGEGTIGGYTF	TGTGCCAGCAGTTTGGGCGGGGAGGGTACCATTGGGGGCTACACCTTC
NA	TRBV5-1	NA	TRBJ1-2	CASSLGGGSSYTF	TGCGCCAGCAGCTTGGGAGGAGGGTCTAGCTACACCTTC
TRBD1	TRBV4-3	NA	TRBJ1-1	CASSHQQGSAAEAFF	TGCGCCAGCAGCCACCAACAGGGGTCGGCGGCTGAAGCTTTCTTT
TRBD2	TRBV7-2	NA	TRBJ2-7	CASSPDITSGSYEQYF	TGTGCCAGCAGCCCGGATATTACTAGCGGATCCTACGAGCAGTACTTC
NA	TRBV10-2	NA	TRBJ1-6	CASSTGTYNSPLHF	TGCGCCAGCAGCACGGGAACCTATAATTCACCCCTCCACTTT
NA	TRBV6-2/TRBV6-3	NA	TRBJ2-7	CASSRLARAHEQYF	TGTGCCAGCAGCCGCCTGGCGAGGGCCCACGAGCAGTACTTC
NA	TRBV29-1	NA	TRBJ2-2	CSVGGTAGGELFF	TGCAGCGTTGGCGGGACAGCGGGCGGGGAGCTGTTTTTT
TRBD1	TRBV7-9	NA	TRBJ1-1	CASSLGGGPPGGTEAFF	TGTGCCAGCAGCTTAGGAGGGGGTCCTCCAGGGGGCACTGAAGCTTTCTTT
NA	TRBV5-1	NA	TRBJ2-1	CASSFQGYNEQFF	TGCGCCAGCAGCTTTCAGGGGTACAATGAGCAGTTCTTC
NA	TRBV5-1	NA	TRBJ2-7	CASSPQGYEQYF	TGCGCCAGCAGCCCCCAGGGATACGAGCAGTACTTC
NA	TRBV7-9	NA	TRBJ1-3	CASSGLGNSGNTIYF	TGTGCCAGCAGCGGGTTGGGCAACTCTGGAAACACCATATATTTT
NA	TRBV7-3	NA	TRBJ2-5	CASSFGGLQGETQYF	TGTGCCAGCAGCTTCGGGGGGCTACAGGGAGAGACCCAGTACTTC
NA	TRBV19	NA	TRBJ1-2	CASSIDRGATDGYTF	TGTGCCAGTAGTATAGATCGGGGGGCCACGGACGGCTACACCTTC